This TCR beta chain was recovered during a study of cytomegalovirus exposure and HLA in healthy donors. Looked up from germline, CDR1 is SNHLY and CDR2 is FYNNEI. The CDR3 is made up of 13 amino acids. The V gene lost 7 bases and the J gene lost 4 bases, with 13 bases spanning the gap. With 60 Vbeta and 13 Jbeta primers, the PCR was carried out. Only in-frame clones appear in the TCRdb table, and some are missing; sequencing was by immunoSEQ multiplex PCR. Altogether approximately 38,000 clones are present, 65% to 90% being singletons, with the ten largest covering roughly a tenth. Study outcomes and limitations: 87-base-pair reads could not separate some V segments, including TRBV6-2 and TRBV6-3.

Concerning this clone itself: Its antigen is unidentified.

The receptor's source is a woman between 18 and 30 years old in good health and CMV-seropositive. The sample was PBMCs. This sequence joins TRBV2 and TRBJ1-1; D unclear. The CDR3 here is CASILPPSTEAFF. CDR3 DNA: TGTGCCAGCATCCTGCCTCCCAGCACTGAAGCTTTCTTT.